Listed below are T cell receptor beta chains from one sample, sequenced in a study of blood T cell repertoires in COVID-19. Some clones are missing from TCRdb's copy, which holds only in-frame ones; the method was immunoSEQ multiplex PCR. This sample yields more than 350,000 clones, of which about 88% are seen a single time; approximately 1.5% belongs to the top ten. Sequenced sample: PBMCs or T cells enriched from blood (not recorded which). The receptors originated from a woman younger than 30 who had been exposed to COVID-19. Both conserved end residues are part of each CDR3. The order of the fields is V gene, clone size, J gene, D gene, CDR3 protein, CDR3 DNA. The D gene is left open where the match is weak. Clone size is stated in some rows and not others, as once, few, many or a class when expanded.

>TRBV15|.|TRBJ1-1|.
CATSRTVRDAEAFF
TGTGCCACCAGCAGGACAGTTAGGGATGCCGAAGCTTTCTTT
>TRBV27|.|TRBJ2-7|TRBD2
CASSIPGLAGREQYF
TGTGCCAGCAGTATACCGGGACTAGCGGGAAGGGAGCAGTACTTC
>TRBV19|.|TRBJ2-2|TRBD1
CASSIQGQGAGELFF
TGTGCCAGTAGTATTCAAGGACAGGGTGCCGGGGAGCTGTTTTTT
>TRBV10-3|.|TRBJ2-1|TRBD1
CAISEHRDRGPNEQFF
TGTGCCATCAGTGAGCACCGGGACAGGGGTCCCAATGAGCAGTTCTTC
>TRBV5-6|.|TRBJ2-4|TRBD2
CASTGTSGQAHF
TGTGCCAGCACCGGGACTAGCGGACAAGCTCACTTC
>TRBV5-1|.|TRBJ1-6|.
CASSLVPGESSPLHF
TGCGCCAGCAGCTTGGTCCCAGGGGAGAGTTCACCCCTCCACTTT
>TRBV7-6|once|TRBJ2-7|.
CASSSLANEQYF
TGTGCCAGCAGCTCTCTAGCGAACGAGCAGTACTTC
>TRBV28|few|TRBJ1-5|TRBD1
CASSLPTGGGNQPQHF
TGTGCCAGCAGTTTACCTACAGGGGGAGGCAATCAGCCCCAGCATTTT
>TRBV25-1|.|TRBJ2-2|TRBD1
CASSGQGTGELFF
TGTGCCAGCAGCGGACAGGGCACCGGGGAGCTGTTTTTT
>TRBV19|.|TRBJ2-5|TRBD1
CASSSMRDVRGLFQETQYF
TGTGCCAGTAGTAGTATGAGGGATGTCAGGGGGCTCTTTCAAGAGACCCAGTACTTC
>TRBV28|.|TRBJ1-2|.
CASSPPGSGYGYTF
TGTGCCAGCAGTCCGCCAGGGTCGGGCTATGGCTACACCTTC
>TRBV7-2|.|TRBJ1-3|.
CASSLIWAELAGNTIYF
TGTGCCAGCAGCCTTATTTGGGCAGAATTGGCTGGAAACACCATATATTTT
>TRBV12-3/TRBV12-4|.|TRBJ2-7|TRBD2
CASTREGDQAQYF
TGTGCCAGCACCCGGGAGGGGGATCAGGCGCAGTACTTC
>TRBV9|.|TRBJ1-1|.
CASSVRENTEAFF
TGTGCCAGCAGCGTCAGGGAAAACACTGAAGCTTTCTTT
>TRBV7-2|.|TRBJ2-1|.
CASSLVEGVYNEQFF
TGTGCCAGCAGCTTAGTTGAAGGGGTATACAATGAGCAGTTCTTC
>TRBV5-1|.|TRBJ1-1|.
CASRQNQGMKGITEAFF
TGCGCCAGCAGGCAGAATCAGGGGATGAAGGGAATCACTGAAGCTTTCTTT
>TRBV6-5|.|TRBJ2-1|TRBD1
CASSGTGLPAQFF
TGTGCCAGCTCCGGGACAGGTCTCCCGGCGCAGTTCTTC
>TRBV5-6|.|TRBJ2-4|.
CASSLWQAGLLKNIQYF
TGTGCCAGCAGCTTGTGGCAGGCCGGTCTCCTCAAAAACATTCAGTACTTC
>TRBV3-1/TRBV3-2|once|TRBJ2-3|TRBD2
CASSQIAGGPTDTQYF
TGTGCCAGCAGCCAGATAGCGGGAGGGCCAACAGATACGCAGTATTTT
>TRBV5-5|once|TRBJ2-5|TRBD2
CASSSFAGGETQYF
TGTGCCAGCAGTTCTTTCGCGGGGGGAGAGACCCAGTACTTC
>TRBV28|.|TRBJ2-1|TRBD2
CASRGLAAGSYNEQFF
TGTGCCAGCAGGGGACTAGCGGCCGGCTCCTACAATGAGCAGTTCTTC
>TRBV7-9|.|TRBJ2-7|TRBD1
CASSYPGQGIYEQYF
TGTGCCAGCAGCTATCCGGGACAGGGAATTTACGAGCAGTACTTC
>TRBV6-5|once|TRBJ1-1|TRBD1
CASTLDRGDTEAFF
TGTGCCAGCACCTTGGACAGGGGGGACACTGAAGCTTTCTTT
>TRBV10-3|.|TRBJ2-1|TRBD2
CAIRGAGGHNEQFF
TGTGCCATCAGGGGAGCGGGAGGTCACAATGAGCAGTTCTTC
>TRBV2|.|TRBJ2-2|.
CASSWSRDTGELFF
TGTGCCAGCAGCTGGAGTCGAGACACCGGGGAGCTGTTTTTT
>TRBV7-9|few|TRBJ2-3|TRBD1
CASYPRGQGTDTQYF
TGTGCCAGCTATCCCAGGGGACAGGGCACAGATACGCAGTATTTT
>TRBV4-1|few|TRBJ2-2|.
CASSQDRGLLSPGELFF
TGCGCCAGCAGCCAAGATAGGGGACTCCTGAGTCCCGGGGAGCTGTTTTTT
>TRBV6-5|.|TRBJ1-4|.
CASSSWTATNEKLFF
TGTGCCAGCAGCTCCTGGACAGCAACTAATGAAAAACTGTTTTTT
>TRBV19|few|TRBJ2-2|.
CASSISLAFGELFF
TGTGCCAGTAGTATATCCCTAGCGTTCGGGGAGCTGTTTTTT
>TRBV11-3|.|TRBJ2-1|TRBD1
CASSLGTGAYNEQFF
TGTGCCAGCAGCTTAGGGACAGGGGCCTACAATGAGCAGTTCTTC
>TRBV28|few|TRBJ2-6|.
CASSFVGTTISGANVLTF
TGTGCCAGCAGTTTTGTCGGGACAACGATCTCTGGGGCCAACGTCCTGACTTTC
>TRBV5-8|.|TRBJ1-6|.
CASSLVGSNSPLHF
TGTGCCAGCAGCTTGGTGGGGAGTAATTCACCCCTCCACTTT
>TRBV7-6|few|TRBJ1-2|.
CASSSRGRNYGYTF
TGTGCCAGCAGCTCCAGGGGTCGGAACTATGGCTACACCTTC
>TRBV5-8|.|TRBJ2-1|.
CASIPSRSSYNEQFF
TGTGCCAGCATTCCTAGCCGGAGCTCCTACAATGAGCAGTTCTTC
>TRBV24-1|.|TRBJ2-1|.
CATSDPGYNEQFF
TGTGCCACCAGTGATCCAGGATACAATGAGCAGTTCTTC
>TRBV5-6|.|TRBJ2-7|.
CASSGGYEQYF
TGTGCCAGCAGCGGGGGGTACGAGCAGTACTTC
>TRBV7-6|.|TRBJ2-3|.
CASSQQVSPTDTQYF
TGTGCCAGCAGCCAACAAGTCTCCCCCACAGATACGCAGTATTTT
>TRBV10-2|.|TRBJ2-2|TRBD2
CASSRLAGGNTGELFF
TGCGCCAGCAGTCGACTAGCGGGAGGAAACACCGGGGAGCTGTTTTTT
>TRBV7-2|.|TRBJ2-3|TRBD2
CASSVDVAGGLATDTQYF
TGTGCCAGCAGCGTGGATGTGGCGGGGGGGCTCGCCACAGATACGCAGTATTTT
>TRBV21-1|.|TRBJ2-2|.
CASSATQGTNTGELFF
TGTGCCAGCAGCGCCACACAGGGTACGAACACCGGGGAGCTGTTTTTT
>TRBV6-2/TRBV6-3|.|TRBJ1-3|TRBD1
CASSDPGTGAGNTIYF
TGTGCCAGCAGTGACCCCGGGACAGGGGCTGGAAACACCATATATTTT
>TRBV11-2|.|TRBJ1-3|.
CASSLFLGAGYSGNTIYF
TGTGCCAGCAGCCTATTTTTGGGGGCAGGGTACTCTGGAAACACCATATATTTT
>TRBV7-2|.|TRBJ2-1|TRBD2
CASSSAASGNNEQFF
TGTGCCAGCAGCTCTGCGGCTAGCGGCAACAATGAGCAGTTCTTC
>TRBV6-2/TRBV6-3|.|TRBJ2-7|.
CASSYSKALLSYEQYF
TGTGCCAGCAGTTACTCCAAAGCCCTCCTCTCCTACGAGCAGTACTTC
>TRBV28|.|TRBJ2-1|.
CASSILADTYNEQFF
TGTGCCAGCAGTATACTAGCCGATACCTACAATGAGCAGTTCTTC
>TRBV5-6|.|TRBJ2-5|.
CASSSRRLALGETQYF
TGTGCCAGCAGCTCACGAAGATTAGCGTTAGGAGAGACCCAGTACTTC
>TRBV29-1|.|TRBJ1-1|TRBD1
CSVSGGRSTEAFF
TGCAGCGTCTCAGGGGGTCGCAGCACTGAAGCTTTCTTT
>TRBV11-3|once|TRBJ2-1|.
CASSLSPWGEPGNEQFF
TGTGCCAGCAGCTTATCCCCCTGGGGAGAACCGGGCAATGAGCAGTTCTTC
>TRBV10-3|once|TRBJ2-7|TRBD2
CAISDGTSGTLYEQYF
TGTGCCATCAGTGACGGGACTAGCGGGACCCTCTACGAGCAGTACTTC